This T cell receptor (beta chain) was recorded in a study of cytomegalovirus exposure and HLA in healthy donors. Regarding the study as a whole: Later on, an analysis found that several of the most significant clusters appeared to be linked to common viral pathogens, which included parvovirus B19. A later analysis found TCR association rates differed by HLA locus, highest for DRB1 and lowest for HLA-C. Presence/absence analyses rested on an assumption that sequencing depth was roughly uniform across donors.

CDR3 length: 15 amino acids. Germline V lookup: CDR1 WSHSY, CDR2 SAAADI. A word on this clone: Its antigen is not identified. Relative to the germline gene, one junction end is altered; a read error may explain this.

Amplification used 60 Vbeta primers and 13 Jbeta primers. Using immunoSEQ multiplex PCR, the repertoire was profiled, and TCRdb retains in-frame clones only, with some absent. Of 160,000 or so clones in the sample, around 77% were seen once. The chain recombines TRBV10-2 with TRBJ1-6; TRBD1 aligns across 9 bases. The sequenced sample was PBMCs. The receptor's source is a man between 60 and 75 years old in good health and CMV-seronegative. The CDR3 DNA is TGCGCCAGCAGTCCCCCGGGACAGGGTACTTCACCCCTCAACTTT. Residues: CASSPPGQGTSPLNF.